These 15 T cell receptor beta chains were sequenced from one sample in a study of T cell repertoires in cytomegalovirus infection. A single record per CDR3 protein comes from TCRdb applying MiXCR to the reads. The sample has more than 350,000 distinct CDR3 sequences; 25% to 40% are singletons. Sequencing used PBMCs. The source of these receptors is a human donor in good health (CMV status not recorded). Some clones in this sample may be carry-over from other donors' samples.

This clonotype was counted a few times. This chain uses TRBV7-2 with TRBJ2-3; D unclear. Germline CDR1 is SGHTA and CDR2 is FQGNSA. The V end lost 3 bases, the J end lost 6 bases, and 7 bases lay between the germline ends. This CDR3 contains 12 residues. The CDR3 DNA reads TGTGCCAGCAGCTTCGAGAGGGATACGCAGTATTTT. Protein sequence: CASSFERDTQYF.

This clonotype was counted only a few times. V and J are TRBV28 and TRBJ1-4; possibly TRBD1 for D (5 bases). V was clipped by 5 bases and J by 3 bases, with 16 bases between them. The CDR3 has 16 amino acids. Germline CDR1 is MDHEN and CDR2 is SYDVKM. CDR3 sequence: CASSPTKKGANEKLFF. CDR3 coding DNA: TGTGCCAGCAGTCCCACAAAGAAAGGGGCTAATGAAAAACTGTTTTTT.

This clonotype was found a few times. This sequence joins TRBV4-3 and TRBJ2-4; TRBD1 agrees at 10 bases. Germline V gene lookup returns CDR1 LGHNA and CDR2 YSLEER. The ends lost 0 bases at V and 1 base at J; junction bases unmatched: 9. The CDR3 contains 19 residues. CDR3 nucleotide sequence: TGCGCCAGCAGCCAAGATGCCGGGACAGGGGCTGGGGCCAAAAACATTCAGTACTTC. Protein product: CASSQDAGTGAGAKNIQYF.

A note on this clonotype: A much larger clone differs from this one at a single base, so this may be a read error. The J gene is TRBJ2-3, the V gene TRBV7-8; 7 nucleotides line up with TRBD2. From germline, CDR1 is SGHVS and CDR2 FQNEAQ. The CDR3 has 15 amino acids. The CDR3 nucleotides are TGTACCAGCAGCCCCCTCAGCGGGGCCACAGATACGCAGTATTTT. Translation: CTSSPLSGATDTQYF.

The table lists this clonotype with many counts. V and J are TRBV7-2 and TRBJ1-1, with 9 bases that match TRBD1. CDR1 SGHTA and CDR2 FQGNSA come from the germline V gene. The CDR3 extends over 17 amino acids. J lost 4 bases, V lost 0 bases, and 9 bases had no gene match. The CDR3 loop reads CASSLAGTGISSTEAFF. The CDR3 nucleotides are TGTGCCAGCAGCTTAGCGGGGACAGGGATCTCGAGCACTGAAGCTTTCTTT.

A few counts support this clonotype. The chain's CDR3 is CASSNTAAGHTNQPQHF. The CDR3 DNA reads as TGTGCCAGCAGCAACACGGCGGCCGGGCACACCAATCAGCCCCAGCATTTT. The chain uses TRBV7-6 and TRBJ1-5; no clear D gene. Looked up from germline, CDR1 is SGHVS and CDR2 is FNYEAQ. The CDR3 is made up of 17 amino acids. The V end lost 5 bases, the J end lost 3 bases, and 20 bases lay between the germline ends. The full variable domain, its missing parts supplied by reference TRBV7-6 and TRBJ1-5, is GAGVSQSPRYKVTKRGQDVALRCDPISGHVSLYWYRQALGQGPEFLTYFNYEAQQDKSGLPNDRFSAERPEGSISTLTIQRTEQRDSAMYRCASSNTAAGHTNQPQHFGDGTRLSIL.

As to this clonotype: This may stem from a read error, because a much larger clone lies one nucleotide away. The CDR3 does not close with the conserved phenylalanine or tryptophan, likely indicating a read error. The chain recombines TRBV7-9 with TRBJ1-2, with 7 nucleotides matching TRBD1. This CDR3 region has 13 residues. In germline, CDR1 is SEHNR, CDR2 FQNEAQ (reference sequence). Germline trimming cut 6 bases from V and 3 bases from J; bases unmatched to any gene: 4. CDR3 nucleotide sequence: TGTGCCAGCAGTCTTACAGGGGACTATGGCTACACCTTA. Its protein is CASSLTGDYGYTL.

This chain connects TRBV6-5 to TRBJ1-1, with D unclear. Germline V gene sequence: CDR1 MNHEY, CDR2 SVGAGI. The ends were cut back, 0 bases at V and 6 bases at J, with 20 bases in the middle. This CDR3 comprises 17 residues. CDR3 region: CASSYSFYGQRNAEAFF. CDR3 DNA: TGTGCCAGCAGTTACTCGTTTTATGGGCAGCGAAACGCTGAAGCTTTCTTT.

The genes are TRBV5-1 and TRBJ1-5; possible D gene TRBD1, 6 bases. Per germline, CDR1 SGHRS and CDR2 YFSETQ. V lost 0 bases and J lost 3, with 10 bases in between. CDR3 length: 15 residues. CDR3 amino acids: CASSLGSGVNQPQHF. The CDR3 coding sequence is TGCGCCAGCAGCTTGGGTTCAGGGGTCAATCAGCCCCAGCATTTT.

Regarding this clonotype: A much larger clonotype is one base distant, so this may be a read error. This sequence joins TRBV10-3 and TRBJ2-5; D remains unclear. V shed 7 bases and J shed 1 base, with 16 bases lying between them. Germline values: CDR1 ENHRY, CDR2 SYGVKD. This CDR3 has 15 residues. The CDR3 protein is CAINPSGRGQETQYF. The DNA of the CDR3 is TGTGCCATCAACCCGAGTGGTAGAGGCCAAGAGACCCAGTACTTC.

This clonotype was observed a few times. V usage is TRBV6-1 and J usage is TRBJ1-6; 7 nucleotides line up with TRBD1. V gave up 3 bases and J gave up 7 bases; unmatched junction bases: 6. The germline gives CDR1 MNHNS, CDR2 SASEGT. This CDR3 has 15 residues. This chain's CDR3 is CASSELRGLNSPLHF. CDR3 in DNA: TGTGCCAGCAGTGAGCTAAGGGGGCTGAATTCACCCCTCCACTTT.

The chain couples TRBV12-3 or TRBV12-4 to TRBJ2-7; D might be TRBD1 (5 bases). Trimming removed 1 base from V and 1 base from J, with 14 bases in between. CDR3 length equals 16 residues. CDR3 nucleotides: TGTGCCAGCAGTTTAGACCTAGGACACGATTCCTACGAGCAGTACTTC. Translated, it gives CASSLDLGHDSYEQYF.

The chain uses TRBV19 and TRBJ1-5; D unclear. In germline, CDR1 is LNHDA, CDR2 SQIVND (reference sequence). V lost 8 bases and J lost 4, with 18 bases in between. The CDR3 spans 15 residues. The CDR3, as DNA: TGTGCCAGTTTGGACTCAAGACGCCAAAATCAGCCCCAGCATTTT. Protein product: CASLDSRRQNQPQHF.

This clonotype was counted at least ten times. The V and J genes are TRBV7-9 and TRBJ1-2; the D gene is possibly TRBD1 (6 bases). The germline gives CDR1 SEHNR, CDR2 FQNEAQ (reference sequence). This CDR3 spans 14 amino acids. V was shortened by 0 bases and J by 3 bases, with 8 bases between the two germline ends. CDR3 region: CASSLAPGDYGYTF. The CDR3 DNA is TGTGCCAGCAGCTTAGCCCCAGGGGACTATGGCTACACCTTC.

The chain joins TRBV7-9 to TRBJ1-1, with 8 bases fitting TRBD1. The CDR3 length is 15 residues. Germline loops: CDR1 SEHNR, CDR2 FQNEAQ (reference sequence). V lost 1 base and J lost 1; bases outside the gene matches: 2. The CDR3 bases are TGTGCCAGCAGCTTAGAGACAGGGGAGAACACTGAAGCTTTCTTT. The encoded protein is CASSLETGENTEAFF.